Presented here are 2 T cell receptor beta chains from one specimen sequenced in a study of metastatic and nonmetastatic thyroid tumors (dated by TCRdb to 2020 to 2022). Before undergoing thyroid surgery, none of the patients had been given any kind of treatment. Receptor amplification or capture employed PCR. The listed sequencing device is Illumina HiSeq 4000. TCRdb reran the public reads through fastp at Q25 and MiXCR, keeping productive beta chains. The sample table contains some 33,000 clones; only one count was recorded for around 7% of them. About 41% of the sample is in the top ten clones. Sequencing was done on a sample of blood. The receptor set was obtained from a female donor with papillary thyroid cancer or a benign thyroid nodule (not recorded which). Some clones in this sample may be carry-over from other donors' samples.

This clone came up many times. The chain employs TRBV12-3 or TRBV12-4 and TRBJ2-1, with D perhaps TRBD1 (5 bases). The CDR3 sequence is 12 residues long. Trimming removed 6 bases at V and 9 bases at J, with 12 bases between. The DNA of the CDR3 is TGTGCCAGCAGGTTATGGGGCCTTGAGCAGTTCTTC. It encodes CASRLWGLEQFF.

The sample holds many counts of this clone. CDR3 residues: CASIKARGGTDTQYF. DNA for the CDR3: TGTGCCAGCATTAAGGCCCGGGGTGGCACAGATACGCAGTATTTT. V and J are TRBV18 and TRBJ2-3; tentative D call: TRBD2 (5 bases). V shed 8 bases and J shed 1 base, with 16 bases lying between them. CDR1 is KGHSH and CDR2 is LQKENI in the germline V gene. The CDR3 contains 15 residues.